The rows below give T cell receptor beta chains drawn from one sample of a study of blood T cells in healthy people across ages. TCRdb reprocessed the 5' RACE reads with MiXCR, giving one entry per CDR3 protein. The sample has about 1.4 million distinct CDR3 sequences; around 55% are singletons. The sequenced material came from blood. The receptor set was obtained from a man younger than 35 in good health. CDR3s include the opening cysteine and the closing phenylalanine or tryptophan. The D gene is left open where the match is weak. A clone size is listed for some rows: how often the clone was seen (once, few, many), or a class if it is expanded.

j_gene: TRBJ1-4
abundance: NA
d_gene: NA
v_gene: TRBV14
CDR3nt: TGTGCCAGCAGCTCCACGGAGAACCGTAATGAAAAACTGTTTTTT
CDR3aa: CASSSTENRNEKLFF

j_gene: TRBJ2-1
abundance: NA
d_gene: TRBD1
v_gene: TRBV5-1
CDR3nt: TGCGCCAGCAGCTTGGAGGGACAGGGAGTCAATGAGCAGTTCTTC
CDR3aa: CASSLEGQGVNEQFF

j_gene: TRBJ2-3
abundance: once
d_gene: NA
v_gene: TRBV12-3/TRBV12-4
CDR3nt: TGTGCCAGCAGTTTCGGGAACCAGGGGTACACAGATACGCAGTATTTT
CDR3aa: CASSFGNQGYTDTQYF

j_gene: TRBJ1-5
abundance: NA
d_gene: TRBD1
v_gene: TRBV4-1
CDR3nt: TGCGCCAGCAGCCACCTGGACAGGAATCAGCCCCAGCATTTT
CDR3aa: CASSHLDRNQPQHF

j_gene: TRBJ2-2
abundance: NA
d_gene: NA
v_gene: TRBV25-1
CDR3nt: TGTGCCAGCAGTGAATATCGGGGGCTAGCGGAAAGCACCGGGGAGCTGTTTTTT
CDR3aa: CASSEYRGLAESTGELFF

j_gene: TRBJ2-5
abundance: NA
d_gene: TRBD1
v_gene: TRBV5-1
CDR3nt: TGCGCCAGCAGCTCGGGACAGGGATTAGGAGAGACCCAGTACTTC
CDR3aa: CASSSGQGLGETQYF

j_gene: TRBJ1-2
abundance: NA
d_gene: NA
v_gene: TRBV11-2
CDR3nt: TGTGCCAGCAGCTTATTTGAGGGCGGCAGGGTCGACTATGGCTACACCTTC
CDR3aa: CASSLFEGGRVDYGYTF

j_gene: TRBJ2-7
abundance: NA
d_gene: NA
v_gene: TRBV5-1
CDR3nt: TGCGCCAGCAGCCCCGCCACCTCCTACGAGCAGTACTTC
CDR3aa: CASSPATSYEQYF

j_gene: TRBJ1-6
abundance: NA
d_gene: NA
v_gene: TRBV7-6
CDR3nt: TGTGCCAGCAGCCCTGTGGCCTCGGATTCACCCCTCCACTTT
CDR3aa: CASSPVASDSPLHF

j_gene: TRBJ1-1
abundance: NA
d_gene: NA
v_gene: TRBV5-1
CDR3nt: TGCGCCAGCAGCACTGTGGGGGGTGCGGGTTACTCGGCTTTCTTT
CDR3aa: CASSTVGGAGYSAFF

j_gene: TRBJ1-3
abundance: NA
d_gene: TRBD1
v_gene: TRBV4-3
CDR3nt: TGCGCCAGCAGCTATGGGACAGGTCGAAACACCATATATTTT
CDR3aa: CASSYGTGRNTIYF

j_gene: TRBJ2-1
abundance: NA
d_gene: TRBD2
v_gene: TRBV7-9
CDR3nt: TGTGCCAGCAGCTTAGCAGGCGGGAGCGAGGAGCAGTTCTTC
CDR3aa: CASSLAGGSEEQFF

j_gene: TRBJ1-2
abundance: few
d_gene: TRBD1
v_gene: TRBV25-1
CDR3nt: TGTGCCAGCAGTGGTCCCGGACAGGGGGATGGCTACACCTTC
CDR3aa: CASSGPGQGDGYTF

j_gene: TRBJ2-3
abundance: NA
d_gene: TRBD2
v_gene: TRBV29-1
CDR3nt: TGCAGCGTTGTTCGGGCTAGCGGGATCTTGGATACGCAGTATTTT
CDR3aa: CSVVRASGILDTQYF

j_gene: TRBJ1-2
abundance: NA
d_gene: NA
v_gene: TRBV20-1
CDR3nt: TGCAGTGCCCCCCGGGAGGGGTATGACTATGGCTACACCTTC
CDR3aa: CSAPREGYDYGYTF

j_gene: TRBJ1-2
abundance: NA
d_gene: NA
v_gene: TRBV29-1
CDR3nt: TGCAGCGTTGAAGACGCGGAGAACACCTATGGCTACACCTTC
CDR3aa: CSVEDAENTYGYTF

j_gene: TRBJ2-1
abundance: NA
d_gene: NA
v_gene: TRBV15
CDR3nt: TGTGCCACCAGCAGAGACAGGGTGGACGGCAATGAGCAGTTCTTC
CDR3aa: CATSRDRVDGNEQFF

j_gene: TRBJ1-4
abundance: NA
d_gene: NA
v_gene: TRBV25-1
CDR3nt: TGTGCCAGCAGTGATAGAGACTACGGGAGGGAGCGTGAAAAACTGTTTTTT
CDR3aa: CASSDRDYGREREKLFF

j_gene: TRBJ2-3
abundance: NA
d_gene: TRBD2
v_gene: TRBV4-2
CDR3nt: TGTGCCAGCAGCCACGCTAGCGGGTACAGCACAGATACGCAGTATTTT
CDR3aa: CASSHASGYSTDTQYF

j_gene: TRBJ2-1
abundance: few
d_gene: TRBD2
v_gene: TRBV20-1
CDR3nt: TGCAGTGCTCCACATAGCGGGCCCTACAATGAGCAGTTCTTC
CDR3aa: CSAPHSGPYNEQFF

j_gene: TRBJ2-5
abundance: few
d_gene: NA
v_gene: TRBV3-1
CDR3nt: TGTGCCAGCAGCCCCATGCCCCTCCTGGAGACCCAGTACTTC
CDR3aa: CASSPMPLLETQYF

j_gene: TRBJ1-2
abundance: NA
d_gene: NA
v_gene: TRBV9
CDR3nt: TGTGCCAGCAGCGGAATGGACAGAGACTATGGCTACACCTTC
CDR3aa: CASSGMDRDYGYTF

j_gene: TRBJ2-7
abundance: NA
d_gene: NA
v_gene: TRBV20-1
CDR3nt: TGCAGTGCTAGAGATTGGAGGACCTACGAGCAGTACTTC
CDR3aa: CSARDWRTYEQYF

j_gene: TRBJ2-7
abundance: NA
d_gene: TRBD1
v_gene: TRBV28
CDR3nt: TGTGCCAGCAGCAGGACAGGGTTCGGCTACGAGCAGTACTTC
CDR3aa: CASSRTGFGYEQYF

j_gene: TRBJ2-1
abundance: NA
d_gene: NA
v_gene: TRBV9
CDR3nt: TGTGCCAGCAGCGGCGGGGCGTCGGCCAATGAGCAGTTCTTC
CDR3aa: CASSGGASANEQFF

j_gene: TRBJ2-6
abundance: NA
d_gene: NA
v_gene: TRBV3-1
CDR3nt: TGTGCCAGCAGCGCGACGGGTCACTCTGGGGCCAACGTCCTGACTTTC
CDR3aa: CASSATGHSGANVLTF

j_gene: TRBJ2-5
abundance: NA
d_gene: TRBD2
v_gene: TRBV6-6
CDR3nt: TGTGCCAGCACCGGACTAGCGGGAGAGACCCAGTACTTC
CDR3aa: CASTGLAGETQYF